Shown below are 15 T cell receptor beta chains from a single sample sequenced in a study of beta chain features in type 1 diabetes. TCRB transcripts that were expressed got sequenced, as all of the isolated RNA had been reverse transcribed. Assay used: immunoSEQ multiplex PCR; TCRdb lists only in-frame clones, some missing. The table lists under 250,000 clones, under 13% of them singletons. What was sequenced was central memory CD4+ T cells from blood. Receptors were obtained from a man between 18 and 35 years old in good health.

The chain couples TRBV11-2 to TRBJ2-3, with D maybe TRBD1 (5 bases). The germline V gene has CDR1 SGHAT and CDR2 FQNNGV. This CDR3 region has 13 residues. Trimming removed 6 bases at V and 4 bases at J, with 11 bases between. The CDR3 DNA reads TGTGCCAGCAGGTCCGCAGGGTCAGATACGCAGTATTTT. This gives the protein CASRSAGSDTQYF.

This clone showed up just a few times. The chain couples TRBV29-1 to TRBJ2-1; D is perhaps TRBD2 (5 bases). The V and J ends lost 3 bases and 4 bases respectively, with 10 bases between them. The CDR3 is 13 amino acids. Germline values: CDR1 SQVTM, CDR2 ANQGSEA. The CDR3 region has the DNA TGCAGCGTTGATCCCACTAGTTACAATGAGCAGTTCTTC. It codes for CSVDPTSYNEQFF.

The sample holds many counts of this clone. Other DNA sequences in this specimen translate into the identical CDR3. V is TRBV7-9 and J is TRBJ2-1; D not resolved. This CDR3 contains 15 residues. V dropped 3 bases and J dropped 0 bases, with 9 bases sitting between them. CDR1 and CDR2 from the germline V gene are SEHNR and FQNEAQ (reference sequence). The CDR3 region has the DNA TGTGCCAGCAGCTTGGGCCCAAGCTCCTACAATGAGCAGTTCTTC. Its protein is CASSLGPSSYNEQFF.

V and J are TRBV29-1 and TRBJ1-1; no definite D call. The CDR3 has 12 amino acids. Germline V gives CDR1 SQVTM, CDR2 ANQGSEA. Trimming stripped 3 bases from V and 4 bases from J, with 9 bases between. CDR3 loop: CSVDTDRTEAFF. The CDR3 region has the DNA TGCAGCGTTGACACGGACCGCACTGAAGCTTTCTTT.

This chain uses TRBV18 with TRBJ2-3; 11 bases align to TRBD1. V lost 2 bases and J lost 2; bases outside the gene matches: 9. The CDR3 contains 18 residues. Germline CDR1 is KGHSH and CDR2 is LQKENI. CDR3 protein: CASSPFGTGGSNTDTQYF. CDR3 DNA sequence: TGTGCCAGCTCACCATTCGGGACAGGGGGTTCCAACACAGATACGCAGTATTTT.

This clone was seen only a few times. The V call is TRBV9, the J call TRBJ2-2; no reliable D call. CDR1 and CDR2 (germline): SGDLS, YYNGEE. This CDR3 contains 12 residues. The ends were cut back, 0 bases at V and 3 bases at J, with 0 bases in the middle. The CDR3 sequence: CASSVDTGELFF. In DNA form, the CDR3 reads TGTGCCAGCAGCGTAGACACCGGGGAGCTGTTTTTT.

This clone has a handful of counts. This rearrangement joins TRBV14 to TRBJ1-1, with D perhaps TRBD1 (5 bases). The ends were cut back, 2 bases at V and 10 bases at J, with 17 bases in the middle. The germline V gene encodes CDR1 SGHDN and CDR2 FVKESK. The CDR3 has 14 residues. CDR3 DNA: TGTGCCAGCAGCCAACCTCGGGAAGGGGCTCGAGCTTTCTTT. This translates into CASSQPREGARAFF.

This clone was counted many times. Distinct nucleotide sequences in the sample also encode this CDR3. The rearrangement joins TRBV6-5 to TRBJ1-5, with D perhaps TRBD1 (5 bases). Per the germline V gene, CDR1 is MNHEY and CDR2 is SVGAGI. The CDR3 sequence is 15 residues long. Between the trimmed V and J ends, which lost 6 bases and 0 bases, there was a span of 12 bases. The CDR3 DNA reads as TGTGCCAGCAGGATCAGGGAATATAGCAATCAGCCCCAGCATTTT. This codes for CASRIREYSNQPQHF.

The chain recombines TRBV27 with TRBJ2-5; D may be TRBD1 or TRBD2 (6 bases each). Trimming took 5 bases from V and 5 from J, leaving 15 bases between them. The CDR3 is 14 amino acids. The germline gives CDR1 MNHEY, CDR2 SMNVEV (reference sequence). Here the CDR3 reads CASSPSWRGETQYF. For the CDR3, the DNA is TGTGCCAGCAGTCCTAGCTGGAGGGGGGAGACCCAGTACTTC.

The rearrangement joins TRBV4-2 to TRBJ2-1; 11 positions agree with TRBD2. Losses at the gene ends were 0 bases for V and 4 bases for J; bases not matched to a gene: 8. The CDR3 sequence is 18 residues long. Germline V gene lookup returns CDR1 LGHNA and CDR2 YNFKEQ. CDR3 in DNA: TGTGCCAGCAGCCAAGAGGTCGGGACTAGCGGTTTATACAATGAGCAGTTCTTC. This codes for CASSQEVGTSGLYNEQFF.

This clone was seen more than once but under ten times. J is TRBJ1-2 and V is TRBV29-1; D is uncertain. Germline V gene lookup returns CDR1 SQVTM and CDR2 ANQGSEA. CDR3 length: 11 residues. Trimming took off 1 base at V and 2 bases at J, with 2 bases between the two ends. The CDR3 sequence is CSVEVNYGYTF. CDR3 DNA: TGCAGCGTTGAAGTGAACTATGGCTACACCTTC. Variable domain in full (rest from reference TRBV29-1 and TRBJ1-2): SAVISQKPSRDICQRGTSLTIQCQVDSQVTMMFWYRQQPGQSLTLIATANQGSEATYESGFVIDKFPISRPNLTFSTLTVSNMSPEDSSIYLCSVEVNYGYTFGSGTRLTVV.

This clone was observed a few times. V gene TRBV10-3 combines with J gene TRBJ2-5, with TRBD1 as a possible D gene (5 bases). This CDR3 has 14 amino acids. Germline values: CDR1 ENHRY, CDR2 SYGVKD. Trimming took 0 bases from V and 4 from J, leaving 9 bases between them. The CDR3 DNA sequence: TGTGCCATCAGTGAGTCAGGGGTTGGAGAGACCCAGTACTTC. Its protein product is CAISESGVGETQYF.

In its sample, this clone was seen a few times. As DNA, the CDR3 is TGTGCCAGCAGTTACTCGGCAGGGGAGAGCACAGATACGCAGTATTTT. It yields the protein CASSYSAGESTDTQYF. The V and J genes are TRBV6-5 and TRBJ2-3, with a weak D call TRBD1 (6 bases). The CDR3 spans 16 residues. V was pared by 0 bases and J by 0 bases, with 10 bases between. Germline values: CDR1 MNHEY, CDR2 SVGAGI.

This clone showed up just a few times. This chain joins TRBV19 and TRBJ2-6; 8 nucleotides line up with TRBD1. CDR3 length: 16 residues. Germline CDR1 and CDR2: LNHDA and SQIVND (reference sequence). The trim removed 6 bases at V and 0 bases at J, leaving 4 bases unmatched. Here the CDR3 DNA reads TGTGCCAGTAGGAGACAGGGGAACTCTGGGGCCAACGTCCTGACTTTC. As protein: CASRRQGNSGANVLTF.

This chain joins TRBV9 and TRBJ2-3, with 7 bases that match TRBD1. J gave up 6 bases and V 1 base, and 8 bases lay outside the gene matches. This CDR3 is 15 amino acids long. Germline V gene lookup returns CDR1 SGDLS and CDR2 YYNGEE. This chain's CDR3 is CASSVTGQVWDTQYF. The CDR3 DNA is TGTGCCAGCAGCGTAACTGGACAGGTCTGGGATACGCAGTATTTT.